The entry that follows covers one T cell receptor beta chain sequence. The V end lost 1 base, the J end lost 4 bases, and 8 bases lay between the germline ends. Germline CDR1 is MGHRA and CDR2 is YSYEKL. This CDR3 spans 14 amino acids. Profiling relied on immunoSEQ multiplex PCR, and the TCRdb table lists in-frame clones only, not all of them. This table has 300,000 to 400,000 clones, over 90% appearing once. The data were taken from a study of blood T cell repertoires in COVID-19. The sequencing input was PBMCs or T cells enriched from blood (not recorded which). This chain uses TRBV4-1 with TRBJ2-1, with D possibly being TRBD2 (6 bases). The receptor's source is a woman aged 25 to 39 who had been exposed to COVID-19. The CDR3 DNA sequence: TGCGCCAGCAGCCAAGCGGGGACTTACAATGAGCAGTTCTTC. Its protein product is CASSQAGTYNEQFF.